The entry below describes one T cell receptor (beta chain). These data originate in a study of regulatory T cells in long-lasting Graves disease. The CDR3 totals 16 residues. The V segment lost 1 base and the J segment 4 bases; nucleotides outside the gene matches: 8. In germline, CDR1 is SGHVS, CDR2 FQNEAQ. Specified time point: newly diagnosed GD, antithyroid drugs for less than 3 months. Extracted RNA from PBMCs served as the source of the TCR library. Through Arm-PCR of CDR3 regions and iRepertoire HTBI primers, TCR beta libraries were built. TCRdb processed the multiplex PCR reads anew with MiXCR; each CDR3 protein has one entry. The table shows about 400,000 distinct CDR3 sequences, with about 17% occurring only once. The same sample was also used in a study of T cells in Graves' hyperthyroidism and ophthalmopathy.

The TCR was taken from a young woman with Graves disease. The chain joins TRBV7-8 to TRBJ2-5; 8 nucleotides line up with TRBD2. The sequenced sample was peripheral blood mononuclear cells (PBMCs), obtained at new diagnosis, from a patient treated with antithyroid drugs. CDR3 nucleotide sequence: TGTGCCAGCAGCTTAGGTGGAGCGGGAGTGTCAGAGACCCAGTACTTC. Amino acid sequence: CASSLGGAGVSETQYF.